The 12 T cell receptor beta chains listed next were all sequenced from one sample in a study of T cell clonality in common variable immunodeficiency. Sequenced by immunoSEQ multiplex PCR; TCRdb stores in-frame clones only, minus some. The table records 35,000 to 55,000 clones without singletons, the ten largest covering approximately 0.68%. The source material was peripheral blood mononuclear cells. These receptors came from a person between 18 and 69 years old in good health.

This clone was detected ten times or more. With the read ending 3 residues before the CDR3 end, the germline J gene is used to fill in that end. The chain joins TRBV20-1 to TRBJ2-7; a weak D match, TRBD2 (6 bases). CDR1 and CDR2 from the germline V gene are DFQATT and SNEGSKA (reference sequence). The CDR3 has 13 residues. V dropped 4 bases and J dropped 0 bases, with 10 bases sitting between them. The chain's CDR3 is CSANPGLSYEQYF. The DNA read from the CDR3 is TGCAGTGCTAACCCGGGACTCTCCTACGAG.

This clone was counted many times. Read coverage stops 3 residues before the CDR3 terminus; the germline J gene supplies the remainder. The chain has TRBV4-2 and TRBJ2-1; 8 bases agree with TRBD2. This CDR3 region has 15 residues. The V gene's germline CDR1 is LGHNA and CDR2 YNFKEQ. The junction had 3 bases not matched to a gene; V was cut back by 1 base and J by 4 bases. The CDR3 loop is CASSQVGGAYNEQFF. The part of the CDR3 DNA that was read is TGTGCCAGCAGCCAAGTCGGGGGGGCTTACAATGAG.

This clone has a count of ten or more. Sequencing ends 3 residues short of the CDR3 end; the germline J gene provides the rest. The J gene is TRBJ2-2, the V gene TRBV7-2; 9 bases are a match to TRBD2. The CDR3 is 14 residues long. The germline V gene encodes CDR1 SGHTA and CDR2 FQGNSA. V shed 1 base and J 6 bases; nucleotides not matched to a gene: 0. The sequenced CDR3 bases are TGTGCCAGCAGCTTAGGACTAGCGGCCGGGGAG. Translating it yields CASSLGLAAGE. The entire CDR3 protein reads CASSLGLAAGELFF. The whole variable domain, remainder taken from reference TRBV7-2 and TRBJ2-2, is GAGVSQSPSNKVTEKGKDVELRCDPISGHTALYWYRQSLGQGLEFLIYFQGNSAPDKSGLPSDRFSAERTGGSVSTLTIQRTQQEDSAVYLCASSLGLAAGELFFGEGSRLTVL.

This clone has a count of ten or more. The missing CDR3 end, 3 residues past where the read stops, is filled in from the germline J gene. V usage is TRBV24-1 and J usage is TRBJ2-5; D is unresolved. There are 17 residues in the CDR3. Germline CDR1 and CDR2: KGHDR and SFDVKD. The V end lost 5 bases, the J end lost 5 bases, and 23 bases lay between the germline ends. The part of the CDR3 DNA that was read is TGTGCCACCAGTGCCCTTGGCCCGACCGGTTTCGGGGAGACC. The encoded protein is CATSALGPTGFGET. The full-length CDR3 reads as CATSALGPTGFGETQYF.

This clone appeared many times. From the germline J gene comes the end of the CDR3, since the read stops 3 residues before it. The V gene is TRBV28, the J gene TRBJ2-7; 10 bases agree with TRBD1. The CDR3 runs 15 residues. The V segment lost 2 bases and the J segment 3 bases; nucleotides outside the gene matches: 4. CDR1 MDHEN and CDR2 SYDVKM come from the germline V gene. The sequenced part of the CDR3 DNA is TGTGCCAGCAGTTTACCCCGGACAGGGGGCTACGAG. Translation: CASSLPRTGGYE. The entire CDR3 is CASSLPRTGGYEQYF. The whole variable domain, filled in from reference TRBV28 and TRBJ2-7, reads DVKVTQSSRYLVKRTGEKVFLECVQDMDHENMFWYRQDPGLGLRLIYFSYDVKMKEKGDIPEGYSVSREKKERFSLILESASTNQTSMYLCASSLPRTGGYEQYFGPGTRLTVT.

This clone was detected ten times or more. The read finishes 3 residues shy of the CDR3 end, and the germline J gene is used to complete it. The rearrangement joins TRBV7-6 to TRBJ1-5, with D perhaps TRBD1 (5 bases). CDR3 length equals 15 residues. CDR1 and CDR2 from the germline V gene are SGHVS and FNYEAQ. Trimming left V 1 base short and J 0 bases short, with 7 bases between. CDR3 sequence reads: CASSLEGNSNQPQHF. CDR3 DNA (partial): TGTGCCAGCAGCTTAGAGGGGAATAGCAATCAGCCC.

This clone was detected many times. Its ends do not fully match the called genes, so a read error is possible. Read coverage stops 3 residues before the CDR3 terminus; the germline J gene supplies the remainder. The chain employs TRBV4-2 and TRBJ2-7, with D maybe TRBD1 (6 bases). The germline V gene encodes CDR1 LGHNA and CDR2 YNFKEQ. This CDR3 region has 17 residues. CDR3 amino acids: CASSPRPDSSESYEQYF. The sequenced part of the CDR3 DNA is TGCGCCAGCAGCCCCCGACCGGACAGCTCAGAGTCCTACGAG.

Ten or more counts support this clone. The read finishes 3 residues shy of the CDR3 end, and the germline J gene is used to complete it. The J gene is TRBJ2-2, the V gene TRBV4-1, with a weak D call TRBD1 (5 bases). Trimming pared 1 base from V and 0 bases from J, leaving 9 bases between. From germline, CDR1 is MGHRA and CDR2 YSYEKL. The CDR3 runs 16 residues. The part of the CDR3 DNA that was read is TGCGCCAGCAGCCAAGGACAGATCGCGAACACCGGGGAG. Translation gives CASSQGQIANTGE. The CDR3 as a whole reads CASSQGQIANTGELFF.

This clone was counted at least ten times. The missing CDR3 end, 3 residues past where the read stops, is filled in from the germline J gene. V and J are TRBV12-3 or TRBV12-4 and TRBJ2-1; the D is unclear. Trimming left V 1 base short and J 6 bases short, with 13 bases between. The CDR3 is 15 amino acids. The CDR3 sequence: CASSLGMWAANEQFF. The CDR3 DNA, read in part, is TGTGCCAGCAGTTTAGGTATGTGGGCAGCCAATGAG.

This clone has at least ten counts. The read ends 3 residues early relative to the CDR3; the germline J gene fills the gap. V is TRBV30 and J is TRBJ2-1; perhaps TRBD1 as D (6 bases). The V gene lost 3 bases and the J gene lost 4 bases, with 16 bases spanning the gap. The CDR3 runs to 15 residues. Germline assignment: CDR1 GTSNPN and CDR2 SVGIG (reference sequence). CDR3 in amino acids: CAWREQGVLYNEQFF. The CDR3 bases that were read are TGTGCCTGGAGGGAACAGGGAGTTCTTTACAATGAG.

This clone has at least ten counts. Sequencing ends 3 residues short of the CDR3 end; the germline J gene provides the rest. The J gene is TRBJ2-7, the V gene TRBV6-1; 8 bases are shared with TRBD2. Germline-derived CDR1 and CDR2 are MNHNS and SASEGT. The CDR3 is made up of 15 amino acids. V shed 1 base and J 4 bases; nucleotides not matched to a gene: 6. The CDR3 DNA, read in part, is TGTGCCAGCAGTGAAGAGACGGGGGGGCCATACGAG. It is translated as CASSEETGGPYE. Given in full, the CDR3 is CASSEETGGPYEQYF.

This clone was picked up many times. The sequence runs out 3 residues before the end of the CDR3; the remainder is reconstructed from the germline J gene. The chain combines TRBV20-1 with TRBJ1-1, with D unclear. V was pared by 1 base and J by 2 bases, with 17 bases between. Germline loops: CDR1 DFQATT, CDR2 SNEGSKA (reference sequence). The CDR3 runs to 16 residues. Here the CDR3 reads CSARGVGSGTNTEAFF. The covered CDR3 bases are TGCAGTGCTAGAGGTGTTGGGAGCGGAACCAACACTGAA.